The rows below give T cell receptor beta chains drawn from one sample of a study of CD8+CD57+ T cells in acquired aplastic anemia. A single record per CDR3 protein comes from TCRdb applying MiXCR to the reads. The table records 150,000 to 200,000 distinct CDR3 sequences, less than 50% of them present only once. The sequencing input was sorted CD4+, CD8+, or CD8+CD57+ T cells (not recorded which) from PBMCs. These receptors were collected from a human donor with aplastic anemia. Both conserved end residues are part of each CDR3.

len: 12
v_gene: TRBV29-1
j_gene: TRBJ1-2
CDR3aa: CSVVDRAYGYTF

len: 15
v_gene: TRBV20-1
j_gene: TRBJ1-5
CDR3aa: CSAGGLGQGDQPQHF

len: 16
v_gene: TRBV11-1
j_gene: TRBJ2-3
CDR3aa: CASSPGGWVRTDTQYF

len: 15
v_gene: TRBV5-6
j_gene: TRBJ1-2
CDR3aa: CASTQTRTGVYGYTF

len: 12
v_gene: TRBV19
j_gene: TRBJ2-1
CDR3aa: CASSMPSNEQFF

len: 12
v_gene: TRBV29-1
j_gene: TRBJ2-7
CDR3aa: CSVTGLSYEQYF

len: 17
v_gene: TRBV27
j_gene: TRBJ1-6
CDR3aa: CASSSPSAGSYNSPLHF

len: 15
v_gene: TRBV19
j_gene: TRBJ2-2
CDR3aa: CASRGIAGDTGELFF

len: 13
v_gene: TRBV6-1
j_gene: TRBJ1-1
CDR3aa: CTSSAQGTTEAFF

len: 15
v_gene: TRBV6-1
j_gene: TRBJ2-7
CDR3aa: CASSPLGFGDYEQYF

len: 14
v_gene: TRBV24-1
j_gene: TRBJ1-5
CDR3aa: CATSAGAGNRPQHF

len: 15
v_gene: TRBV4-3
j_gene: TRBJ1-2
CDR3aa: CASSRSTGANYGYTF

len: 14
v_gene: TRBV2
j_gene: TRBJ1-5
CDR3aa: CASSDGQGSQPQHF

len: 14
v_gene: TRBV19
j_gene: TRBJ1-6
CDR3aa: CASSLKWEGSPLHF

len: 14
v_gene: TRBV6-1
j_gene: TRBJ1-2
CDR3aa: CASSEYHSYYGYTF

len: 15
v_gene: TRBV7-6
j_gene: TRBJ1-3
CDR3aa: CASSPRGREGNTIYF

len: 13
v_gene: TRBV7-7
j_gene: TRBJ2-1
CDR3aa: CASSLSPRNEQFF

len: 15
v_gene: TRBV24-1
j_gene: TRBJ1-1
CDR3aa: CASLRDRGLNTEAFF

len: 14
v_gene: TRBV7-2
j_gene: TRBJ1-6
CDR3aa: CASSPRQINSPLHF

len: 15
v_gene: TRBV7-7
j_gene: TRBJ2-5
CDR3aa: CASSLASRREETQYF

len: 12
v_gene: TRBV6-1
j_gene: TRBJ2-1
CDR3aa: CASKTSMGEQFF

len: 14
v_gene: TRBV20-1
j_gene: TRBJ2-1
CDR3aa: CSAGRGGGTNEQFF

len: 14
v_gene: TRBV9
j_gene: TRBJ2-7
CDR3aa: CASSPPGSTYEQYF

len: 18
v_gene: TRBV5-1
j_gene: TRBJ2-7
CDR3aa: CASMWTAGDSGYWPEQYF

len: 13
v_gene: TRBV7-3
j_gene: TRBJ2-2
CDR3aa: CASSLGGTGELFF

len: 18
v_gene: TRBV20-1
j_gene: TRBJ2-1
CDR3aa: CSAPRDRGRVNPYNEQFF

len: 15
v_gene: TRBV15
j_gene: TRBJ1-2
CDR3aa: CATSRPGTGVGGYTF

len: 17
v_gene: TRBV7-3
j_gene: TRBJ2-3
CDR3aa: CASSPRLAGGSTDTQYF

len: 15
v_gene: TRBV12-3/TRBV12-4
j_gene: TRBJ1-2
CDR3aa: CASSLGQGQDYGYTF

len: 13
v_gene: TRBV20-1
j_gene: TRBJ2-7
CDR3aa: CSASRETQGEQYF

len: 14
v_gene: TRBV5-1
j_gene: TRBJ2-7
CDR3aa: CASSSAGTPYEQYF

len: 16
v_gene: TRBV11-1
j_gene: TRBJ2-1
CDR3aa: CASSPKGGTSGGEQFF

len: 14
v_gene: TRBV16
j_gene: TRBJ1-6
CDR3aa: CASSQSTGGQPLHF

len: 14
v_gene: TRBV5-1
j_gene: TRBJ1-2
CDR3aa: CASSLEVGVYGYTF

len: 15
v_gene: TRBV19
j_gene: TRBJ2-1
CDR3aa: CASSSDRPPYNEQFF

len: 12
v_gene: TRBV10-3
j_gene: TRBJ2-7
CDR3aa: CAISTDSYEQYF

len: 17
v_gene: TRBV6-2/TRBV6-3
j_gene: TRBJ2-1
CDR3aa: CASSYGTGQISYNEQFF

len: 16
v_gene: TRBV5-6
j_gene: TRBJ2-7
CDR3aa: CASSQIRDLLFYEQYF

len: 15
v_gene: TRBV11-2
j_gene: TRBJ2-3
CDR3aa: CASSLGGADTDTQYF

len: 15
v_gene: TRBV12-3/TRBV12-4
j_gene: TRBJ1-3
CDR3aa: CASSTTDSSGNTIYF

len: 14
v_gene: TRBV10-3
j_gene: TRBJ2-6
CDR3aa: CAISGGTGANVLTF

len: 13
v_gene: TRBV7-9
j_gene: TRBJ2-3
CDR3aa: CASSLEAGHTQYF

len: 14
v_gene: TRBV5-5
j_gene: TRBJ2-2
CDR3aa: CASSLDQGGGELFF

len: 12
v_gene: TRBV20-1
j_gene: TRBJ1-2
CDR3aa: CSADRDRDGYTF

len: 15
v_gene: TRBV2
j_gene: TRBJ1-5
CDR3aa: CASRSQGVSNQPQHF

len: 16
v_gene: TRBV19
j_gene: TRBJ1-1
CDR3aa: CASSIRDRAVSTEAFF

len: 17
v_gene: TRBV5-1
j_gene: TRBJ1-5
CDR3aa: CASSPGGGAYSNQPQHF